This is a list of T cell receptor beta chains from one sample in a study of beta chain features in type 1 diabetes. Clones were read by immunoSEQ multiplex PCR, and TCRdb kept only the in-frame ones, dropping some. Of fewer than 350,000 clones listed, roughly a fifth were seen once; the top ten hold around 0.045%. The sample taken for sequencing was naive CD4+ T cells from blood. Source of these receptors: a woman between 18 and 29 years old in good health. Each CDR3 is given with its conserved first and last residue.

TRBJ1-6,TRBV4-1,CASRTGGSGSPLHF
TRBJ2-7,TRBV5-4,CASSLEASGRAEQYF
TRBJ2-5,TRBV7-2,CASSLGQIQETQYF
TRBJ2-5,TRBV4-2,CASSQELAGAEETQYF
TRBJ2-5,TRBV5-6,CASSSKQGPQETQYF
TRBJ2-7,TRBV2,CASSYSYEQYF
TRBJ2-1,TRBV5-6,CASSYSGTSGEQFF
TRBJ1-5,TRBV30,CAWSLGDRDQPQHF
TRBJ1-5,TRBV30,CAWSPGRHQPQHF
TRBJ2-3,TRBV11-2,CASSYWPAPGQVTDTQYF
TRBJ2-2,TRBV5-1,CATRDTDTGELFF
TRBJ2-1,TRBV19,CASSSLAGLYNEQFF
TRBJ2-5,TRBV4-1,CASSQEVAGGGETQYF
TRBJ2-7,TRBV14,CASSQGPLPTYEQYF
TRBJ2-7,TRBV6-5,CASSYNRGYEQYF
TRBJ1-2,TRBV10-3,CAIDGGPMGYTF
TRBJ2-5,TRBV7-8,CASRYSRFPGETQYF
TRBJ2-1,TRBV18,CASSPLNNNEQFF
TRBJ2-3,TRBV18,CASSPRVGQGSLGTDTQYF
TRBJ1-1,TRBV15,CATSRPQGSTEAFF
TRBJ2-7,TRBV9,CASSPTGTGDLYEQYF
TRBJ2-7,TRBV6-5,CASSPLADRALEQYF
TRBJ2-7,TRBV18,CASSPGQGSNEQYF
TRBJ1-1,TRBV18,CASSPKRQGMNTEAFF
TRBJ1-5,TRBV4-2,CASRQAGQPQHF
TRBJ2-7,TRBV5-4,CASSVRTRASYEQYF
TRBJ2-5,TRBV10-3,CAISDRGEETQYF
TRBJ1-2,TRBV30,CARGRQGGDGYTF
TRBJ2-3,TRBV5-1,CASSLGLAGGADTQYF
TRBJ2-7,TRBV7-2,CASSLGGQVSREQYF
TRBJ2-3,TRBV2,CASSLLATDTQYF
TRBJ2-7,TRBV5-1,CASSSQGAGEQYF
TRBJ2-7,TRBV5-1,CASKGAARHF
TRBJ1-2,TRBV6-6,CASSLDGGDGYTF
TRBJ2-1,TRBV30,CAWRGSGAYNEQFF
TRBJ2-2,TRBV7-9,CASSLVEAGELFF
TRBJ1-5,TRBV19,CASRTGQFYSNQPQHF
TRBJ2-7,TRBV11-2,CASRTSQGSYEQYF
TRBJ1-5,TRBV6-5,CASSDQGRGQPQHF
TRBJ2-5,TRBV2,CASSEVGGGETQYF
TRBJ2-3,TRBV5-1,CASSLNSGADTQYF
TRBJ2-5,TRBV7-9,CASSLVPGGKETQYF
TRBJ2-5,TRBV5-1,CASSSDWEETQYF
TRBJ2-1,TRBV2,CASRRGGDEQFF
TRBJ1-2,TRBV29-1,CSVGDSSGYTF
TRBJ1-1,TRBV6-5,CASSRQGGYTEAFF
TRBJ1-1,TRBV19,CASSSDRDTEAFF
TRBJ1-2,TRBV29-1,CSVEPSGGWGYTF
TRBJ2-7,TRBV4-1,CASSQARQGPANEQYF
TRBJ1-3,TRBV30,CAWSVLGHPNTIYF